Listed here are 27 T cell receptor beta chains from one sample, sequenced in a study of beta chain features in type 1 diabetes. Expressed TCRB transcripts were sequenced after all isolated RNA was converted to cDNA. Generated by immunoSEQ multiplex PCR, the TCRdb table keeps only in-frame clones and is missing some. The sample records about 350,000 clones, about 20% being singletons. The sample was naive CD4+ T cells from blood. These receptor sequences come from a woman aged 18 to 35 in good health.

V usage is TRBV7-3 and J usage is TRBJ2-3, with TRBD2 matching 8 bases. The CDR3 has 14 residues. The germline gives CDR1 SGHTA, CDR2 FQGTGA. The trim removed 3 bases at V and 6 bases at J, leaving 5 bases unmatched. The CDR3, as DNA: TGTGCCAGCAGCTTCTCGGGGGGGCAGGATACGCAGTATTTT. Amino acid sequence: CASSFSGGQDTQYF.

This clone was found a few times. V usage is TRBV11-2 and J usage is TRBJ1-5, with TRBD1 matching 11 bases. There are 15 residues in the CDR3. Trimming at V came to 5 bases and at J to 2 bases, leaving 2 bases not matched to a gene. Germline-derived CDR1 and CDR2 are SGHAT and FQNNGV. The CDR3 DNA reads TGTGCCAGCAGCACGGGACAGGGGGGCAATCAGCCCCAGCATTTT. Its protein product is CASSTGQGGNQPQHF.

The chain links TRBV7-2 to TRBJ2-1, with TRBD2 matching 10 bases. Germline V gene sequence: CDR1 SGHTA, CDR2 FQGNSA. The V and J ends lost 4 bases and 3 bases, in that order; junction bases with no gene match: 3. The CDR3 runs to 15 residues. Written as DNA, the CDR3 is TGTGCCAGCAGCTCTGGACTAGCGGACTACAATGAGCAGTTCTTC. Translating gives CASSSGLADYNEQFF.

This clone has just a few counts. The V and J genes are TRBV7-2 and TRBJ2-1; the match to TRBD2 covers 7 bases. The V segment lost 5 bases and the J segment 15 bases; nucleotides outside the gene matches: 10. The CDR3 length is 12 residues. CDR1 is SGHTA, CDR2 FQGNSA, per germline. The CDR3 coding sequence is TGTGCCAGCAGCCTGTCTAGCGGACGGCTGTTCTTC. Protein: CASSLSSGRLFF.

The V call is TRBV5-1, the J call TRBJ2-3, with 9 bases fitting TRBD2. V was pared by 4 bases and J by 2 bases, with 8 bases of the junction left unmatched. Germline V CDR1 and CDR2: SGHRS, YFSETQ. The CDR3 consists of 16 residues. The CDR3 region is CASSPTAGGYTDTQYF. The CDR3, as DNA: TGCGCCAGCAGCCCGACAGCGGGGGGTTACACAGATACGCAGTATTTT.

This clone was recorded a few times. This chain links TRBV2 with TRBJ2-5; the match to TRBD2 covers 10 bases. Germline lookup yields CDR1 SNHLY and CDR2 FYNNEI. The CDR3 is made up of 14 amino acids. J gave up 5 bases and V 6 bases, and 6 bases lay outside the gene matches. The CDR3 here is CASRLLTSGETQYF. In nucleotides, the CDR3 is TGTGCCAGCAGGCTTTTGACTAGCGGGGAGACCCAGTACTTC. Filled out from reference TRBV2 and TRBJ2-5, the complete variable domain reads EPEVTQTPSHQVTQMGQEVILRCVPISNHLYFYWYRQILGQKVEFLVSFYNNEISEKSEIFDDQFSVERPDGSNFTLKIRSTKLEDSAMYFCASRLLTSGETQYFGPGTRLLVL.

This clone was detected only a few times. The rearrangement links TRBV5-1 to TRBJ1-1; 9 positions agree with TRBD1. Germline V gene sequence: CDR1 SGHRS, CDR2 YFSETQ. The CDR3 runs to 13 residues. With 4 bases clipped from V and 5 bases from J, the junction kept 3 bases outside the gene matches. CDR3 sequence reads: CASSLDRGTEAFF. In DNA form, the CDR3 reads TGCGCCAGCAGCCTCGACAGGGGGACTGAAGCTTTCTTT.

The chain joins TRBV7-2 to TRBJ2-4; the D gene is possibly TRBD1 (5 bases). This CDR3 has 15 residues. With 5 bases removed from V and 0 bases from J, the gap between germline ends came to 11 bases. Germline lookup yields CDR1 SGHTA and CDR2 FQGNSA. The CDR3 coding sequence is TGTGCCAGCAGCCCCCGACAGCTAGCCAAAAACATTCAGTACTTC. Its protein is CASSPRQLAKNIQYF. Full variable domain (outside the CDR3, taken from reference TRBV7-2 and TRBJ2-4): GAGVSQSPSNKVTEKGKDVELRCDPISGHTALYWYRQSLGQGLEFLIYFQGNSAPDKSGLPSDRFSAERTGGSVSTLTIQRTQQEDSAVYLCASSPRQLAKNIQYFGAGTRLSVL.

This sequence joins TRBV18 and TRBJ1-5, with no clear D. The CDR3 runs 14 residues. Germline V gene data show CDR1 as KGHSH and CDR2 as LQKENI. The V gene lost 2 bases and the J gene lost 6 bases, with 11 bases spanning the gap. Here the CDR3 reads CASSPEQFRQPQHF. The CDR3 DNA reads as TGTGCCAGCTCACCAGAACAGTTCCGTCAGCCCCAGCATTTT.

This clone was seen only a few times. This chain's CDR3 is CASSLEDEASSPLHF. As DNA, the CDR3 is TGTGCCAGCAGCTTGGAAGACGAGGCTTCTTCACCCCTCCACTTT. The chain combines TRBV11-1 with TRBJ1-6; D unclear. Trimming removed 3 bases from V and 9 bases from J, with 15 bases in between. The CDR3 contains 15 residues. Germline CDR1 reads SGHAT; CDR2 reads FQDESV (reference sequence). Supplemented by reference TRBV11-1 and TRBJ1-6, the full variable domain reads EAEVAQSPRYKITEKSQAVAFWCDPISGHATLYWYRQILGQGPELLVQFQDESVVDDSQLPKDRFSAERLKGVDSTLKIQPAELGDSAMYLCASSLEDEASSPLHFGNGTRLTVT.

This clone was observed a handful of times. V is TRBV7-9 and J is TRBJ2-1; 13 bases align to TRBD2. The CDR3 loop spans 16 amino acids. Germline CDR1 is SEHNR and CDR2 is FQNEAQ (reference sequence). With V trimmed by 5 bases and J by 6 bases, 7 bases remained unmatched. CDR3: CASSRGTSGALNEQFF. CDR3 DNA: TGTGCCAGCAGCCGGGGGACTAGCGGGGCACTCAATGAGCAGTTCTTC.

In its sample, this clone was seen a few times. J is TRBJ1-1 and V is TRBV7-3, with D possibly matching TRBD1 (5 bases). The CDR3 runs to 14 residues. Trimming cost V 2 bases and J 4 bases, with 11 bases left between them. CDR1 and CDR2 (germline): SGHTA, FQGTGA. In DNA form, the CDR3 reads TGTGCCAGCAGCTTAGGGTCGGGGGGCACTGAAGCTTTCTTT. Translation gives CASSLGSGGTEAFF.

The gene calls are TRBV15 and TRBJ2-7, with 11 bases fitting TRBD2. Germline CDR1 reads LNHNV; CDR2 reads YYDKDF (reference sequence). The CDR3 is made up of 17 amino acids. V lost 0 bases and J lost 5; bases outside the gene matches: 9. The chain's CDR3 is CATSREYRLAGRNEQYF. Written as DNA, the CDR3 is TGTGCCACCAGCAGAGAGTATAGACTAGCGGGACGAAACGAGCAGTACTTC.

This chain joins TRBV6-1 and TRBJ1-1, with 7 bases identical to TRBD1. The CDR3 length is 13 residues. V lost 4 bases to trimming and J lost 1 base; unmatched junction nucleotides: 0. Germline V gene lookup returns CDR1 MNHNS and CDR2 SASEGT. CDR3 DNA: TGTGCCAGCAGTGGACAGGGGAACACTGAAGCTTTCTTT. Its protein product is CASSGQGNTEAFF.

This clone has a handful of counts. The chain joins TRBV12-5 to TRBJ2-1; the match to TRBD2 covers 7 bases. Trimming took 2 bases from V and 8 from J; bases not matched to a gene: 9. The CDR3 is 15 residues long. Germline-derived CDR1 and CDR2 are LGHNT and FRNRAP. CDR3 DNA sequence: TGTGCTAGTGGTTTGTTAGTGGGAGGGCCGCATGAGCAGTTCTTC. Translating it yields CASGLLVGGPHEQFF.

This clone was observed a few times. The V and J genes are TRBV6-5 and TRBJ2-7; 7 bases map to TRBD1. V shed 2 bases and J 2 bases; nucleotides not matched to a gene: 3. Germline CDR1 is MNHEY and CDR2 is SVGAGI. CDR3 size: 14 residues. The DNA for the CDR3 is TGTGCCAGCAGTTACGTGACAGGGCCCTACGAGCAGTACTTC. This gives the protein CASSYVTGPYEQYF.

The chain carries TRBV5-1 and TRBJ2-5; TRBD2 might be the D (5 bases). The germline V gene encodes CDR1 SGHRS and CDR2 YFSETQ. The CDR3 runs 14 residues. Trimming left V 4 bases short and J 2 bases short, with 12 bases between. In DNA, the CDR3 is TGCGCCAGCAGCCCCGGGAAGGGACAAGAGACCCAGTACTTC. Its translation: CASSPGKGQETQYF.

This clone was picked up a small number of times. The J gene is TRBJ2-5, the V gene TRBV27, with 10 bases that match TRBD1. Germline V CDR1 and CDR2: MNHEY, SMNVEV (reference sequence). The CDR3 runs 14 residues. With 4 bases clipped from V and 5 bases from J, the junction kept 4 bases outside the gene matches. CDR3 sequence reads: CASSSGTGAETQYF. Written as DNA, the CDR3 is TGTGCCAGCAGTTCCGGGACAGGGGCGGAGACCCAGTACTTC.

This chain links TRBV29-1 with TRBJ1-2; D remains ambiguous. The V and J ends lost 6 bases and 2 bases respectively, with 16 bases between them. CDR1 and CDR2 from the germline V gene are SQVTM and ANQGSEA. CDR3 length equals 14 residues. DNA of the CDR3: TGCAGCGTCGAGCCGGAGTTCAAGAACTATGGCTACACCTTC. It codes for CSVEPEFKNYGYTF.

This clone was observed a handful of times. The chain combines TRBV7-2 with TRBJ1-6; D unclear. The CDR3 length is 15 residues. The V gene lost 5 bases and the J gene lost 6 bases, with 14 bases spanning the gap. Germline-derived CDR1 and CDR2 are SGHTA and FQGNSA. The CDR3 DNA reads as TGTGCCAGCAGCCCGCTGGCCAGGATTAATTCACCCCTCCACTTT. It is translated as CASSPLARINSPLHF.

The chain is built from TRBV6-5 and TRBJ1-2; D is perhaps TRBD1 (6 bases). Germline lookup yields CDR1 MNHEY and CDR2 SVGAGI. Trimming pared 7 bases from V and 6 bases from J, leaving 12 bases between. The CDR3 extends over 12 amino acids. CDR3 coding DNA: TGTGCCAGCAAAGCCTCAGGGGATGGCTACACCTTC. As protein: CASKASGDGYTF.

The table lists this clone with a few counts. The gene calls are TRBV7-2 and TRBJ1-4; the match to TRBD1 covers 12 bases. The CDR3 extends over 16 amino acids. CDR1 is SGHTA and CDR2 is FQGNSA in the germline V gene. V lost 1 base, J lost 8 bases, and 5 bases stayed unmatched. As DNA, the CDR3 is TGTGCCAGCAGCTTAGGCGGGACAGGGGGCAAGGAAAAACTGTTTTTT. Its protein is CASSLGGTGGKEKLFF.

This clone was seen more than once but under ten times. The CDR3 here is CASSSTGGYGYTF. CDR3 nucleotides: TGTGCCAGCAGCTCGACAGGAGGCTATGGCTACACCTTC. This chain uses TRBV4-2 with TRBJ1-2, with TRBD1 as a possible D gene (6 bases). The ends were cut back, 5 bases at V and 4 bases at J, with 11 bases in the middle. Germline assignment: CDR1 LGHNA and CDR2 YNFKEQ. CDR3 length: 13 residues.

This rearrangement joins TRBV10-3 to TRBJ2-4; 11 nucleotides agree with TRBD2. The germline V gene encodes CDR1 ENHRY and CDR2 SYGVKD. V lost 2 bases to trimming and J lost 6 bases; unmatched junction nucleotides: 9. CDR3 length: 17 residues. CDR3 sequence reads: CAISEDLAGGPGNIQYF. The CDR3, as DNA: TGTGCCATCAGTGAGGACTTAGCGGGAGGGCCGGGAAACATTCAGTACTTC.

This rearrangement joins TRBV5-1 to TRBJ2-7, with TRBD2 matching over 7 bases. With 1 base clipped from V and 5 bases from J, the junction kept 6 bases outside the gene matches. Germline-derived CDR1 and CDR2 are SGHRS and YFSETQ. This CDR3 has 14 amino acids. The CDR3 DNA reads as TGCGCCAGCAGCTTGAGCGGGATAGTCGACGAGCAGTACTTC. The encoded protein is CASSLSGIVDEQYF.

The chain is built from TRBV23-1 and TRBJ1-5; D possibly corresponds to TRBD1 (6 bases). TRBV23-1 is flagged as an ORF with uncertain function. Trimming stripped 0 bases from V and 3 bases from J, with 12 bases between. The CDR3 sequence is 16 residues long. In DNA, the CDR3 is TGCGCCAGCAGTCAATCTCAGGCAGGGGCCAATCAGCCCCAGCATTTT. Its translation is CASSQSQAGANQPQHF.

This sequence joins TRBV30 and TRBJ1-1; 7 bases fit TRBD1. Germline values: CDR1 GTSNPN, CDR2 SVGIG (reference sequence). There are 14 residues in the CDR3. V was clipped by 2 bases and J by 4 bases; unmatched bases: 7. The CDR3 nucleotides read TGTGCCTGGAGTCGATACTCAGGGGGCACTGAAGCTTTCTTT. Protein: CAWSRYSGGTEAFF.